Below, 10 T cell receptor beta chains from the same sample are listed, as sequenced in a study of CD8+ T cells in alopecia areata. Investigators isolated RNA and reverse transcribed it into cDNA to act as the sequencing template. Here immunoSEQ multiplex PCR was the method, and the copy in TCRdb shows in-frame clones only, minus some. This table has 150,000 to 200,000 clones, 55% appearing once. The sequenced sample consisted of CD4+ T cells sorted from blood. The receptors were gathered from a human donor in good health.

This clone has a handful of counts. Because the CDR3 is missing its conserved closing phenylalanine or tryptophan, this is likely a read error. The DNA is left out, because the CDR3 cannot be placed on it with certainty; the CDR3 is given as TCRdb lists it. The chain joins TRBV28 to TRBJ2-7; the table gives TRBD1 as D, unverified against the DNA. The CDR3 contains 11 residues when both ends are counted. The V gene's germline CDR1 is MDHEN and CDR2 SYDVKM. The CDR3 protein is CASRRARTGGI.

Only a few counts were recorded for this clone. At one end the junction does not follow the germline gene, possibly because of a read error. The genes are TRBV23-1 and TRBJ1-4, with 7 positions matching TRBD1. TRBV23-1 is an open reading frame whose function is uncertain. This CDR3 is 17 amino acids long. As DNA, the CDR3 is TGCGCCAGCAGCCAATGTCGTCCGGGACAGCATAATGAAAAACTGTTTTTT. Amino acids: CASSQCRPGQHNEKLFF.

The chain combines TRBV30 with TRBJ2-1; 7 bases align to TRBD2. The CDR3 totals 15 residues. J lost 4 bases, V lost 5 bases, and 11 bases had no gene match. Germline loops: CDR1 GTSNPN, CDR2 SVGIG (reference sequence). The CDR3: CAWGKPGLPYNEQFF. In DNA form, the CDR3 reads TGTGCCTGGGGAAAACCGGGACTACCATACAATGAGCAGTTCTTC.

This clone was found a few times. The gene calls are TRBV29-1 and TRBJ2-1; D tentatively fits TRBD1 or TRBD2 (5 bases each). Looked up from germline, CDR1 is SQVTM and CDR2 is ANQGSEA. This CDR3 has 14 amino acids. Trimming cost V 5 bases and J 5 bases, with 16 bases left between them. This CDR3 is CSVLVGLADNEQFF. The CDR3 nucleotides are TGCAGCGTTCTCGTGGGGCTAGCTGACAATGAGCAGTTCTTC.

This clone was counted once. The chain is built from TRBV11-2 and TRBJ2-5; D is possibly TRBD2 (5 bases). Germline V gene lookup returns CDR1 SGHAT and CDR2 FQNNGV. V gave up 3 bases and J gave up 5 bases, with 10 bases separating them. The CDR3 extends over 13 amino acids. CDR3 protein: CASSFRGFETQYF. In DNA, the CDR3 is TGTGCCAGCAGCTTCCGGGGATTTGAGACCCAGTACTTC. Complete variable domain (other parts from reference TRBV11-2 and TRBJ2-5): EAGVAQSPRYKIIEKRQSVAFWCNPISGHATLYWYQQILGQGPKLLIQFQNNGVVDDSQLPKDRFSAERLKGVDSTLKIQPAKLEDSAVYLCASSFRGFETQYFGPGTRLLVL.

In DNA, the CDR3 is TGCGCCAGCAAGGCAGTGAGGGGTAGAACCTATGGCTACACCTTC. It yields the protein CASKAVRGRTYGYTF. The chain is built from TRBV23-1 and TRBJ1-2; a possible D gene is TRBD1 (5 bases). TRBV23-1 is treated as an ORF (open reading frame) with a function not yet certain. The ends were cut back, 7 bases at V and 4 bases at J, with 19 bases in the middle. This CDR3 has 15 residues.

The V call is TRBV27, the J call TRBJ2-7; the match to TRBD1 covers 8 bases. V was clipped by 0 bases and J by 6 bases; unmatched bases: 7. Germline CDR1 MNHEY, CDR2 SMNVEV (reference sequence). The CDR3 runs 15 residues. The CDR3 loop is CASSLSQGAILEQYF. The CDR3 nucleotides read TGTGCCAGCAGTTTATCGCAGGGGGCGATTCTCGAGCAGTACTTC.

This clone was seen only a few times. CDR3 DNA sequence: TGTGCCAGTAGTATATCGGAGAACACTGAAGCTTTCTTT. The encoded protein is CASSISENTEAFF. J is TRBJ1-1 and V is TRBV19; D not resolved. There are 13 residues in the CDR3. With 2 bases removed from V and 1 base from J, the gap between germline ends came to 5 bases. Germline loops: CDR1 LNHDA, CDR2 SQIVND (reference sequence).

The chain combines TRBV30 with TRBJ1-1, with a possible D match to TRBD1 (5 bases). Germline V gives CDR1 GTSNPN, CDR2 SVGIG (reference sequence). Trimming removed 5 bases at V and 3 bases at J, with 7 bases between. This CDR3 region has 11 residues. The CDR3 DNA is TGTGCCTGGGGGGGAGACACTGAAGCTTTCTTT. This gives the protein CAWGGDTEAFF.

This clone was seen a handful of times. The CDR3 DNA follows: TGCGCCAGTGGACAGTATCAAGAGACCCAGTACTTC. As protein: CASGQYQETQYF. The chain recombines TRBV5-1 with TRBJ2-5; tentatively, D is TRBD1 (6 bases). Germline V gene lookup returns CDR1 SGHRS and CDR2 YFSETQ. CDR3 length: 12 residues. V lost 8 bases to trimming and J lost 2 bases, with 10 bases between them.